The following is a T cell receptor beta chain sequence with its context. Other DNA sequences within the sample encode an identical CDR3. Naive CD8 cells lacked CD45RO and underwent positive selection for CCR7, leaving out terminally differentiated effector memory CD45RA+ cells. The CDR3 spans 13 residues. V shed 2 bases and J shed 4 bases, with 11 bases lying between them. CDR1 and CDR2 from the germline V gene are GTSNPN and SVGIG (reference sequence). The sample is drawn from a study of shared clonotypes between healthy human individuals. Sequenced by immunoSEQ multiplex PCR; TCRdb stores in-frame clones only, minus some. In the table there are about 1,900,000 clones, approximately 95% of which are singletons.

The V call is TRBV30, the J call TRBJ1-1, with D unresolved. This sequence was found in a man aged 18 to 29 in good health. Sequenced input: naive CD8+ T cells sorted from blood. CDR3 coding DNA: TGTGCCTGGAGTCCTTCCCTGGGCACTGAAGCTTTCTTT. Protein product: CAWSPSLGTEAFF.